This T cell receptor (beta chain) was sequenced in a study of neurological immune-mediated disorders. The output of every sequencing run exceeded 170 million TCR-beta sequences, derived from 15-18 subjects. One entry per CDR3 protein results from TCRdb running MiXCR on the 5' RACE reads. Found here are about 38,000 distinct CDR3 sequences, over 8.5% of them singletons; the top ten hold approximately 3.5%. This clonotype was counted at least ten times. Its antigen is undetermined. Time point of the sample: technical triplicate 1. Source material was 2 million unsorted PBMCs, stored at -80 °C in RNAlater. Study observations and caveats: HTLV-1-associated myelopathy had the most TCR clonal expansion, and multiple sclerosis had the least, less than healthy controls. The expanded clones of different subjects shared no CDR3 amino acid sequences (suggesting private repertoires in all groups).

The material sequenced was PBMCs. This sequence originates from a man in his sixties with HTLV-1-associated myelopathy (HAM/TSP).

DNA of the CDR3: TGCGCCAGCAGACCGGACAGGGGGATATCCTACGAGCAGTACTTC. Protein product: CASRPDRGISYEQYF. J is TRBJ2-7 and V is TRBV5-1, with 10 nucleotides matching TRBD1. Per germline, CDR1 SGHRS and CDR2 YFSETQ. The CDR3 has 15 amino acids. Trimming at V came to 5 bases and at J to 1 base, leaving 6 bases not matched to a gene.